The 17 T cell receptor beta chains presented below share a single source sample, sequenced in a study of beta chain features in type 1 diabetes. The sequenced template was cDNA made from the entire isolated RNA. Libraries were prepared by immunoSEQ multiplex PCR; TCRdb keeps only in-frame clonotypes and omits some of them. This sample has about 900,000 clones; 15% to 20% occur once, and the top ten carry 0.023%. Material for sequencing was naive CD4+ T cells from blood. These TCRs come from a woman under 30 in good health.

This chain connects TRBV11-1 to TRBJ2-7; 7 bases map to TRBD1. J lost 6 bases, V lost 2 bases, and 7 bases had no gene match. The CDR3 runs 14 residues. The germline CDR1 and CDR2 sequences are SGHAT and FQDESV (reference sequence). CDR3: CASSLTRDSGEQYF. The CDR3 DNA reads TGTGCCAGCAGCTTAACCCGGGACAGCGGCGAGCAGTACTTC.

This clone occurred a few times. Here the CDR3 DNA reads TGTGCCAGCAGCCTAACTAGCGGACCCTCCTACGAGCAGTACTTC. Its protein product is CASSLTSGPSYEQYF. The rearrangement uses TRBV6-5 and TRBJ2-7; the match to TRBD2 covers 8 bases. Germline trimming cut 6 bases from V and 0 bases from J; bases unmatched to any gene: 7. The CDR3 sequence is 15 residues long. CDR1 and CDR2 (germline): MNHEY, SVGAGI.

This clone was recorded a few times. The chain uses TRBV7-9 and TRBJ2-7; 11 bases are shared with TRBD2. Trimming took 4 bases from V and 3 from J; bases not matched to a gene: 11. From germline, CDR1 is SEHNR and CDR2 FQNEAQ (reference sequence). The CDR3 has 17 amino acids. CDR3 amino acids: CASSSTFSGRADYEQYF. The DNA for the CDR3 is TGTGCCAGCAGCTCCACGTTTAGCGGGAGGGCCGACTACGAGCAGTACTTC.

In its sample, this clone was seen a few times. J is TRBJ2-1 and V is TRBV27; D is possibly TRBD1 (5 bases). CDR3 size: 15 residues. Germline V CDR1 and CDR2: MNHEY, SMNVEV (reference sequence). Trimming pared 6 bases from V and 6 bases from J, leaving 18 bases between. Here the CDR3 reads CASRLDSSSGNEQFF. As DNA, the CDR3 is TGTGCCAGCAGGCTAGACAGTAGCTCGGGCAATGAGCAGTTCTTC.

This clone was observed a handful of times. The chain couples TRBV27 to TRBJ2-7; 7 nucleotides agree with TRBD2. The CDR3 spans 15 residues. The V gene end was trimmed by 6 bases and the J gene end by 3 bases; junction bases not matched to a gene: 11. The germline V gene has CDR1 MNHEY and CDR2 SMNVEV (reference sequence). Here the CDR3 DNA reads TGTGCCAGCAGCAACCGAGGACTAGTTTTCTACGAGCAGTACTTC. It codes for CASSNRGLVFYEQYF.

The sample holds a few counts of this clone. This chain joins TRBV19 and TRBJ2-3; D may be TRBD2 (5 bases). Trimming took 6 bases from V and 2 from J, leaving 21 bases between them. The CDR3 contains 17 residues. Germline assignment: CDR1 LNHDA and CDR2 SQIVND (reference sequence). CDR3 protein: CASSPAAEVALTDTQYF. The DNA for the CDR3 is TGTGCCAGTAGCCCGGCGGCGGAGGTCGCCCTCACAGATACGCAGTATTTT.

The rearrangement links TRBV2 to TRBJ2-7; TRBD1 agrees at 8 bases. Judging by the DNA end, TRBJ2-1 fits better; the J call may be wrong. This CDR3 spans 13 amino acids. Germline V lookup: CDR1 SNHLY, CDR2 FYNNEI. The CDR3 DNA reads TGTGCCAGCAGTGGACAGGGGCTCTACGAGCAGTTCTTC. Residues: CASSGQGLYEQFF.

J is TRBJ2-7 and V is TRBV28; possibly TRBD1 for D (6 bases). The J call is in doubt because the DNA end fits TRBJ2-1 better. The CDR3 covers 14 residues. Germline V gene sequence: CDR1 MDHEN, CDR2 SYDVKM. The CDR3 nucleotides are TGTGCCAGCAGTTTCGGACAGATTTACAATGAGCAGTTCTTC. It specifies CASSFGQIYNEQFF.

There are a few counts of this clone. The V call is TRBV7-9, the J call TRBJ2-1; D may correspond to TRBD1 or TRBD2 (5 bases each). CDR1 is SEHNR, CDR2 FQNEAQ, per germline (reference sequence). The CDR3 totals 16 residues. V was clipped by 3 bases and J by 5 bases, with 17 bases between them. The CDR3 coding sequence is TGTGCCAGCAGCTTGCCGGGGACCGCCAGGCACAATGAGCAGTTCTTC. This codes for CASSLPGTARHNEQFF.

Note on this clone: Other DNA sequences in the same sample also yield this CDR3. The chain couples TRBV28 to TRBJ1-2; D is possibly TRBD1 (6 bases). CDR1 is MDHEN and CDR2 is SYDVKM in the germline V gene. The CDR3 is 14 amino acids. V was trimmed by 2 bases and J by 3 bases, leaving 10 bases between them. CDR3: CASSLGRGYYGYTF. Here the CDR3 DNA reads TGTGCCAGCAGTTTAGGTAGGGGGTACTATGGCTACACCTTC.

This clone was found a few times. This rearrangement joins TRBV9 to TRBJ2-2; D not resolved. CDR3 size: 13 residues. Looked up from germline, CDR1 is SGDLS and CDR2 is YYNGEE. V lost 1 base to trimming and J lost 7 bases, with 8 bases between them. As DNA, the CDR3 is TGTGCCAGCAGCGTAAATGTTCACGGGGAGCTGTTTTTT. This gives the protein CASSVNVHGELFF.

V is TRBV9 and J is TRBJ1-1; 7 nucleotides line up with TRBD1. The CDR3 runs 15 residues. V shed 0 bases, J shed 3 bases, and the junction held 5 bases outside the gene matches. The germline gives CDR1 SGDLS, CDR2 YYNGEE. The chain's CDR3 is CASSVDFQGDTEAFF. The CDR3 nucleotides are TGTGCCAGCAGCGTAGATTTCCAGGGGGACACTGAAGCTTTCTTT.

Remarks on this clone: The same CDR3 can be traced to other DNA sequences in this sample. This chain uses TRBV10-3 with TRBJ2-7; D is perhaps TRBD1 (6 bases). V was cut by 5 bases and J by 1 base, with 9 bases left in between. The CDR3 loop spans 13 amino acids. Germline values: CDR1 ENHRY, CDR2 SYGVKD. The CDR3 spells CAISRQGSYEQYF. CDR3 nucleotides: TGTGCCATCAGTCGTCAGGGGTCCTACGAGCAGTACTTC.

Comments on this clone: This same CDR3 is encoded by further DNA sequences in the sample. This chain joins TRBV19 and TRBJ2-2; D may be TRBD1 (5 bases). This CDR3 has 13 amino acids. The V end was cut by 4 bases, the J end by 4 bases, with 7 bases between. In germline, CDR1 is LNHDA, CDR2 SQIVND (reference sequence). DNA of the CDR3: TGTGCCAGTAGTAGGCAGGGCACCGGGGAGCTGTTTTTT. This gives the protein CASSRQGTGELFF.

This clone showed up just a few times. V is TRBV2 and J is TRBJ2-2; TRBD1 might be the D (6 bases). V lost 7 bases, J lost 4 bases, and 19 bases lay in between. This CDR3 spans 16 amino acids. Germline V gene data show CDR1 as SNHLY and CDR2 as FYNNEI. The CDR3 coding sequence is TGTGCCAGCAAATCTGGCCGGACAGTCATCACCGGGGAGCTGTTTTTT. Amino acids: CASKSGRTVITGELFF.

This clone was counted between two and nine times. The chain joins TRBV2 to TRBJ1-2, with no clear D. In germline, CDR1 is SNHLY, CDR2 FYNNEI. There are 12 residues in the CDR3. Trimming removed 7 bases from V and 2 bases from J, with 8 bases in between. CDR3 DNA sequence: TGTGCCAGCACCGAACAAAACTATGGCTACACCTTC. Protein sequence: CASTEQNYGYTF.

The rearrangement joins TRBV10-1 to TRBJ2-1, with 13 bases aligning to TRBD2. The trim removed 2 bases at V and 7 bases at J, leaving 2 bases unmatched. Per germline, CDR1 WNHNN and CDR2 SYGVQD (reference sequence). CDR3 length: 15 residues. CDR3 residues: CASSEGTSGKNEQFF. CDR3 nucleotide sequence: TGCGCCAGCAGTGAGGGGACTAGCGGGAAGAATGAGCAGTTCTTC.